This is a list of T cell receptor beta chains from one sample in a study of blood T cell repertoires in COVID-19. Data came from immunoSEQ multiplex PCR; TCRdb stores just in-frame clones and leaves some out. The repertoire holds 200,000 to 300,000 clones, about 79% seen once, with 2% to 2.5% in the top ten. The sample comprised peripheral blood. The receptor set was obtained from a man aged 35 to 55 who had recovered from COVID-19. The CDR3 runs from the conserved cysteine through the conserved F or W. Fields, in order: clone size, V gene, J gene, D gene, CDR3 DNA, CDR3 protein. D genes are given only for firm matches. Rows may omit the clone size; those that give it use once, few, many or a size class.

NA,TRBV9,TRBJ2-5,NA,TGTGCCAGCAGCGTAGATCCGGAGGAAGAGACCCAGTACTTC,CASSVDPEEETQYF
NA,TRBV7-7,TRBJ2-3,TRBD2,TGTGCTAGCAGCTTAGGTGGGGGGGAGACAGATACGCAGTATTTT,CASSLGGGETDTQYF
NA,TRBV2,TRBJ2-7,TRBD1,TGTGCCAGCAGTGAATGGACAGGGGCCGGGTACGAGCAGTACTTC,CASSEWTGAGYEQYF
NA,TRBV19,TRBJ1-6,NA,TGTGCCAGTAGTCCCCGGACAAATTATAATTCACCCCTCCACTTT,CASSPRTNYNSPLHF
NA,TRBV19,TRBJ1-2,NA,TGTGCCAGTAGGCAGGGGCCTGGCTACACCTTC,CASRQGPGYTF
NA,TRBV3-1/TRBV3-2,TRBJ2-7,NA,TGTGCCAGCAGCGCAGGACGGGGCTCCTACGAGCAGTACTTC,CASSAGRGSYEQYF
NA,TRBV2,TRBJ1-1,NA,TGTGCCATCTCCCAGGGAATCCTAGCTGAAGCTTTCTTT,CAISQGILAEAFF
NA,TRBV3-1/TRBV3-2,TRBJ1-3,TRBD1,TGTGCCAGCAGCCTCTCAGGGGGAACTTCTGGAAACACCATATATTTT,CASSLSGGTSGNTIYF
NA,TRBV7-9,TRBJ2-5,NA,TGTGCCAGCAGGACCGGGGGACAGCTTCAAGAGACCCAGTACTTC,CASRTGGQLQETQYF
NA,TRBV18,TRBJ2-2,TRBD2,TGTGCCAGCTCACCGGTCCCTTTAGCCGGGAGGGCCCTCGGCGGGGAGCTGTTTTTT,CASSPVPLAGRALGGELFF
NA,TRBV5-4,TRBJ2-3,NA,TGTGCCAGCAACACCCCGGCCCCTGACGGGAGCACAGATACGCAGTATTTT,CASNTPAPDGSTDTQYF
NA,TRBV5-1,TRBJ2-6,NA,TGCGCCAGCAGCTTGAGGTCAGGGGCCTCTGGGGCCAACGTCCTGACTTTC,CASSLRSGASGANVLTF
NA,TRBV6-2/TRBV6-3,TRBJ2-2,NA,TGTGCCAGCAGTTACGTTATGAACACCGGGGAGCTGTTTTTT,CASSYVMNTGELFF
NA,TRBV27,TRBJ2-2,NA,TGTGCCAGCAGTGTACAGGGTCCCGGGGAGCTGTTTTTT,CASSVQGPGELFF
NA,TRBV3-1/TRBV3-2,TRBJ1-1,NA,TGTGCCAGCAGGGACTTAGAGTTGAAAGCTTTCTTT,CASRDLELKAFF
few,TRBV19,TRBJ2-7,NA,TGTGCCAGTAGTGCCGGGGTTCTCAACGAGCAGTACTTC,CASSAGVLNEQYF
NA,TRBV6-2/TRBV6-3,TRBJ2-1,NA,TGTGCCAGCAGCCGCTACCGGGACTCTCAGTTCTTC,CASSRYRDSQFF
NA,TRBV19,TRBJ1-6,NA,TGTGCCAGTAGTATTAATCCCAGGGACTCCTATAATTCACCCCTCCACTTT,CASSINPRDSYNSPLHF
NA,TRBV3-1/TRBV3-2,TRBJ2-1,TRBD2,TGTGCCAGCAGCCAAGCCCTAGCGGGAGGTTCTTGTTTCTTC,CASSQALAGGSCFF
few,TRBV27,TRBJ2-7,NA,TGTGCCAGCAGTTTGACCGGGACTTCCCACGAGCAGTACTTC,CASSLTGTSHEQYF
NA,TRBV30,TRBJ2-5,NA,TGTGCCTGGAGTGCCGACAATTCCTTGTCAGAGACCCAGTACTTC,CAWSADNSLSETQYF
once,TRBV30,TRBJ1-5,TRBD1,TGTGCCTGGAGTCCCCGGGACAGGGTTCAGCCCCAGCATTTT,CAWSPRDRVQPQHF
NA,TRBV7-2,TRBJ2-1,NA,TGTGCCAGCAGCCCGGACTCCAGCTCCTACAATGAGCAGTTCTTC,CASSPDSSSYNEQFF
NA,TRBV3-1/TRBV3-2,TRBJ2-3,TRBD2,TGTGCCAGCAGCCTGCCGGGAGGGCTGGGAACAGATACGCAGTATTTT,CASSLPGGLGTDTQYF
NA,TRBV5-1,TRBJ1-2,NA,TGCGCCAGCAGCTCGGCCTACGAGGGAGGCTACACCTTC,CASSSAYEGGYTF
NA,TRBV5-4,TRBJ2-1,TRBD2,TGTGCCAGCACCCTCGAAGCCGGGACTAGCGAAAGCTCCTACAATGAGCAGTTCTTC,CASTLEAGTSESSYNEQFF
NA,TRBV27,TRBJ2-1,NA,TGTGCCAGCAGTTTAGCCGGGTCCTACAATGAGCAGTTCTTC,CASSLAGSYNEQFF
NA,TRBV6-6,TRBJ1-4,NA,TGTGCCAGCAGGGGCGATAATGAAAAACTGTTTTTT,CASRGDNEKLFF
NA,TRBV11-2,TRBJ2-1,TRBD2,TGTGCCAGCAGCGGGCCGACTAGCTCGGAGTTCTTC,CASSGPTSSEFF
NA,TRBV7-2,TRBJ2-1,TRBD2,TGTGCCAGCAGCGGAAAGGGACTAGCGGGAGGGAATGAGCAGTTCTTC,CASSGKGLAGGNEQFF
NA,TRBV18,TRBJ1-5,NA,TGTGCCAGCTCACCCGGTCGGGATCAGCCCCAGCATTTT,CASSPGRDQPQHF
NA,TRBV18,TRBJ1-5,TRBD1,TGTGCCAGCTCACCGGGACAGGGGAACAATCAGCCCCAGCATTTT,CASSPGQGNNQPQHF